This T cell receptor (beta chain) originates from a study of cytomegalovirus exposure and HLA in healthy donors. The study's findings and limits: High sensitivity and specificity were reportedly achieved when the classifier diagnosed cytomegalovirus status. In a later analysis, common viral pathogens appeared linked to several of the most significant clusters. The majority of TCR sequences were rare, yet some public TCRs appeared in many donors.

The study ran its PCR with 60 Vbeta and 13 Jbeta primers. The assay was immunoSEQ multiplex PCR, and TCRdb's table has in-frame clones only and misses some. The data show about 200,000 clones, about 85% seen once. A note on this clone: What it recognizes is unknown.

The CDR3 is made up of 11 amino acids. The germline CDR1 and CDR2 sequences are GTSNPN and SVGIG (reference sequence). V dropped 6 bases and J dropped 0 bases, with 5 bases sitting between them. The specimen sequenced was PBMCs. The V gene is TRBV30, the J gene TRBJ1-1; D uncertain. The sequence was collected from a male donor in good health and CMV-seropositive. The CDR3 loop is CACCLNTEAFF. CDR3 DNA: TGTGCCTGCTGTTTGAACACTGAAGCTTTCTTT.